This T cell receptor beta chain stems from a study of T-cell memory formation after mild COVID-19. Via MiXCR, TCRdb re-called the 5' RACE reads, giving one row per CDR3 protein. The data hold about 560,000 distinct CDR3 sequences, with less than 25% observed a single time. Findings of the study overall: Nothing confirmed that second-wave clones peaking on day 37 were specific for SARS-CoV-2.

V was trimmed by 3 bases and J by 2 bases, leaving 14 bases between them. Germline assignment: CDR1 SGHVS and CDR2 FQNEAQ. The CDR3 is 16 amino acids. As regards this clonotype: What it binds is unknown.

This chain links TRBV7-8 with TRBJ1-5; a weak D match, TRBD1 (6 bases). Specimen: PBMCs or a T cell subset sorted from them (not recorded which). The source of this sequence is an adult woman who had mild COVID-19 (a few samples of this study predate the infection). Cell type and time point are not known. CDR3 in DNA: TGTGCCAGCAGCTTTCCGGGGGCAGGTGGCAATCAGCCCCAGCATTTT. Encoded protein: CASSFPGAGGNQPQHF.